This T cell receptor beta chain came from a study of patients and donors after allogeneic stem cell transplantation. Germline CDR1 reads MNHEY; CDR2 reads SVGAGI. Trimming took 5 bases from V and 1 from J, leaving 14 bases between them. This CDR3 has 15 amino acids. Via MiXCR, TCRdb re-called the RT-PCR reads, giving one row per CDR3 protein. The table lists tens of thousands of distinct CDR3 sequences, around 27% of them singletons. The chain carries TRBV6-5 and TRBJ2-5; D remains unclear. Input material: blood, either unsorted or a sorted T cell fraction (not recorded which). The receptor was isolated from a human donor who was either an allogeneic HSCT recipient or a stem cell or donor lymphocyte infusion donor (not recorded which). It is not recorded whose cells these are; they may come from a transplant donor. The CDR3 DNA follows: TGTGCCAGCAGTCCAGTTTTTACGGGCCAAGAGACCCAGTACTTC. This translates into CASSPVFTGQETQYF.